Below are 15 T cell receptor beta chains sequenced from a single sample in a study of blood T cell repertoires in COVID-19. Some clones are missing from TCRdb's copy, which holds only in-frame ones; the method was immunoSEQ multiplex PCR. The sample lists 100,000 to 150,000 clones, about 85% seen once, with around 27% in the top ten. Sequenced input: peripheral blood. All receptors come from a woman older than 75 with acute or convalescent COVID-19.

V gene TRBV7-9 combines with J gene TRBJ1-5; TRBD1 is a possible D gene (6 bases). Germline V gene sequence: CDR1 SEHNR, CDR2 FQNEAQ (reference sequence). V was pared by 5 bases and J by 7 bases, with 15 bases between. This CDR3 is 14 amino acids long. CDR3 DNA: TGTGCCAGCAGCGGCAGGGGTGAAAGCCAGCCCCAGCATTTT. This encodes CASSGRGESQPQHF. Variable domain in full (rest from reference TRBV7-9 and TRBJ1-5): DTGVSQNPRHKITKRGQNVTFRCDPISEHNRLYWYRQTLGQGPEFLTYFQNEAQLEKSRLLSDRFSAERPKGSFSTLEIQRTEQGDSAMYLCASSGRGESQPQHFGDGTRLSIL.

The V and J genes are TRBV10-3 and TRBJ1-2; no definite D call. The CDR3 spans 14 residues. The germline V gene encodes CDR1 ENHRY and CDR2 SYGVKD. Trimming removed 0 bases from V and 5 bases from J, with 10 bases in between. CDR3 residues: CAISESVTHYGYTF. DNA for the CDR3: TGTGCCATCAGTGAGTCGGTAACTCATTATGGCTACACCTTC.

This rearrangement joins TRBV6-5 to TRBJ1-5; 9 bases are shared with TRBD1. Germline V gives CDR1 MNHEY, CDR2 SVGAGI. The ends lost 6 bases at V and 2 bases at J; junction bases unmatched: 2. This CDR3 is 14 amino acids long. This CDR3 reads CASRRTGGNQPQHF. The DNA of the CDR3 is TGTGCCAGCAGGAGGACAGGGGGCAATCAGCCCCAGCATTTT.

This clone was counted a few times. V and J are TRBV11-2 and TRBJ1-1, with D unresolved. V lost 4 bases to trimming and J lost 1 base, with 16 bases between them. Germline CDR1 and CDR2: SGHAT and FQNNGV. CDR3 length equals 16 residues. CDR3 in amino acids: CASSYRPGSRNTEAFF. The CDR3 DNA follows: TGTGCCAGCAGCTACCGCCCGGGATCCCGGAACACTGAAGCTTTCTTT.

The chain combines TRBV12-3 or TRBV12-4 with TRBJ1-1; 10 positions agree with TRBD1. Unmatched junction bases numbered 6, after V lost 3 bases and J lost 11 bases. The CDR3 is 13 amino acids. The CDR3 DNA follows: TGTGCCAGCAGTTTTCGACAGGGGGCGTCGGCTTTCTTT. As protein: CASSFRQGASAFF.

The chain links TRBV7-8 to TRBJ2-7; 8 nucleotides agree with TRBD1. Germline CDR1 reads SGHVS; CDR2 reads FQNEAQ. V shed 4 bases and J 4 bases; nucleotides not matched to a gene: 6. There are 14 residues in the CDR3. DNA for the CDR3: TGTGCCAGCAGCTACTGGACAGGGTTTTACGAGCAGTACGTC. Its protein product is CASSYWTGFYEQYV.

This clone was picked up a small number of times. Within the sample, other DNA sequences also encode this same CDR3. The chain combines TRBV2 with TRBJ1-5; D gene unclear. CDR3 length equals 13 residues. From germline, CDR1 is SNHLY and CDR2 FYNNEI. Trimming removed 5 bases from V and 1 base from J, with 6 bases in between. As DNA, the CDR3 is TGTGCCAGCAGTCGGGAGAGCAATCAGCCCCAGCATTTT. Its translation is CASSRESNQPQHF.

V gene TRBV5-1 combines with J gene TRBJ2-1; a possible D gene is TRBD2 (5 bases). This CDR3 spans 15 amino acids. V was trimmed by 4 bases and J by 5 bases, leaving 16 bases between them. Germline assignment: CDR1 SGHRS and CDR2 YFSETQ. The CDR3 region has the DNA TGCGCCAGCAGCCTCGTACCAGACTATAACAATGAGCAGTTCTTC. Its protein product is CASSLVPDYNNEQFF. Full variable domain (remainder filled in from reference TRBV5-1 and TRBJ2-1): KAGVTQTPRYLIKTRGQQVTLSCSPISGHRSVSWYQQTPGQGLQFLFEYFSETQRNKGNFPGRFSGRQFSNSRSEMNVSTLELGDSALYLCASSLVPDYNNEQFFGPGTRLTVL.

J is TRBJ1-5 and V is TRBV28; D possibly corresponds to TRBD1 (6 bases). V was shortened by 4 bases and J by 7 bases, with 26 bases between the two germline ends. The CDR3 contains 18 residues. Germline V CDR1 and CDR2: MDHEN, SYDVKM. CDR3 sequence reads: CASSSTATGTRAGQPQHF. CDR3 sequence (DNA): TGTGCCAGCAGTTCCACCGCCACCGGGACAAGGGCTGGACAGCCCCAGCATTTT.

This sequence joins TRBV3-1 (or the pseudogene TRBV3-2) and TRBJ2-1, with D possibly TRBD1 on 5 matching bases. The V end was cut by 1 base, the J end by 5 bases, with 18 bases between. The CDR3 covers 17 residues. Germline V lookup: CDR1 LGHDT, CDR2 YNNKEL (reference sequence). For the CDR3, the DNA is TGTGCCAGCAGCCAAGCGCTTTCATGGGGCGCTCACAATGAGCAGTTCTTC. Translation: CASSQALSWGAHNEQFF.

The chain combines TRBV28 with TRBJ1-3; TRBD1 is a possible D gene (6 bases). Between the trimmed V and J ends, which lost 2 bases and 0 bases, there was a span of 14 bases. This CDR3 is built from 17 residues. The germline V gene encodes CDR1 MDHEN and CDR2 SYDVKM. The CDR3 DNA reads TGTGCCAGCAGTTTACGCTACCGGACAGTCTCTGGAAACACCATATATTTT. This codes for CASSLRYRTVSGNTIYF.

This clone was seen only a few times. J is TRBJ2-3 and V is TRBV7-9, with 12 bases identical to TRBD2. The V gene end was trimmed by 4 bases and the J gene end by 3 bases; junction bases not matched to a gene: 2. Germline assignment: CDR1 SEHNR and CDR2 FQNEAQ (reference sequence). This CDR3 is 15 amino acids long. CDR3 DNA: TGTGCCAGCAGCTCTAGCGGGGGGGCGACAGATACGCAGTATTTT. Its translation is CASSSSGGATDTQYF.

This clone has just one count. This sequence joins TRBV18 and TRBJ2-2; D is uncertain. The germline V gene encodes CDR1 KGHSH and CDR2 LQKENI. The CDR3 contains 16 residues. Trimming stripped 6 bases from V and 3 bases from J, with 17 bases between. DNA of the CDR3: TGTGCCAGCTCCCCCGGGTCGTCCCCCTACACCGGGGAGCTGTTTTTT. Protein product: CASSPGSSPYTGELFF.

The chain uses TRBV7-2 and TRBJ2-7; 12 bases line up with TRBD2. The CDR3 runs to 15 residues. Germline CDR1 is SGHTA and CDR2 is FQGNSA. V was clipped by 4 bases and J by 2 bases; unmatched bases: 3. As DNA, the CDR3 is TGTGCCAGCAGCTACCGGACTAGCGGGACCTACGAGCAGTACTTC. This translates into CASSYRTSGTYEQYF.

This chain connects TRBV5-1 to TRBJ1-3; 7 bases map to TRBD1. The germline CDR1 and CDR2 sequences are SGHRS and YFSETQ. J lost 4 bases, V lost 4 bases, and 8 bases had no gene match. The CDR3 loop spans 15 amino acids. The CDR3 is CASSLTTGRGNTIYF. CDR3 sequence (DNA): TGCGCCAGCAGCCTTACGACAGGGAGGGGAAACACCATATATTTT.